This TCR beta chain appears in the sequencing data of a study of PD-1 blockade in mismatch repair-deficient tumors. CDR1 is MGHRA, CDR2 YSYEKL, per germline. V was clipped by 6 bases and J by 2 bases; unmatched bases: 6. There are 14 residues in the CDR3. Data came from immunoSEQ multiplex PCR; TCRdb stores just in-frame clones and leaves some out. The data show roughly 34,000 clones, 80% seen once. The origin of this receptor is an adult with mismatch repair-deficient cancer. The chain carries TRBV4-1 and TRBJ2-7; the match to TRBD1 covers 8 bases. This sample comprised PBMCs, obtained 6 to 7 weeks after starting pembrolizumab. CDR3 residues: CASSPRTGPYEQYF. CDR3 in DNA: TGCGCCAGCAGTCCTAGGACAGGGCCCTACGAGCAGTACTTC.